Many counts were recorded for the clone carrying this TCR beta chain. Its antigen is unidentified. TCRdb reprocessed the 5' RACE reads via MiXCR and lists one record per CDR3 protein. The sample holds 700,000 to 1,000,000 distinct CDR3 sequences; over 9.5% are singletons and the top ten take 0.51%. Trimming removed 1 base from V and 5 bases from J, with 12 bases in between. CDR3 length: 14 amino acids. Germline values: CDR1 DFQATT, CDR2 SNEGSKA (reference sequence). The data belong to a study of CD8 T cells in ankylosing spondylitis. Study-wide results and caveats: Ankylosing spondylitis blood seemed to carry a telltale TCR beta motif made of several highly homologous variants.

The specimen was blood, either unsorted or a sorted T cell fraction (not recorded which). This TCR came from a male donor with ankylosing spondylitis. The chain employs TRBV20-1 and TRBJ1-5; D remains unclear. The CDR3 nucleotides are TGCAGTGCTAGAGGATGGCAGGATTATCAGCCCCAGCATTTT. This sequence encodes CSARGWQDYQPQHF.